This is a list of T cell receptor beta chains from one sample in a study of Ad26.COV2.S vaccination and SARS-CoV-2 variants. The assay was immunoSEQ multiplex PCR, and TCRdb's table has in-frame clones only and misses some. Altogether some 300,000 clones are present, around four fifths being singletons, with the ten largest covering 2% to 2.5%. The material was peripheral blood, obtained in a trial of Ad26.COV2.S vaccine versus placebo. The receptor set was obtained from a person between 18 and 60 years old who received the Ad26.COV2.S COVID-19 vaccine or a placebo. Each CDR3 is given with its conserved first and last residue. Fields, in order: D gene, clone size, CDR3 length, V gene, J gene, CDR3 protein, CDR3 DNA. A D gene is named only where the DNA matches it firmly. Clone size is given for some rows only: seen once, a few or many times, or a class if the clone is expanded.

>NA|NA|14|TRBV28|TRBJ1-5
CASLGGSSNQPQHF
TGTGCCAGCCTGGGGGGCAGTAGCAATCAGCCCCAGCATTTT
>NA|NA|12|TRBV29-1|TRBJ1-1
CSVVRERTEAFF
TGCAGCGTTGTCAGGGAGCGGACTGAAGCTTTCTTT
>NA|NA|14|TRBV5-1|TRBJ1-1
CASSLEGRGAEAFF
TGCGCCAGCAGCTTGGAGGGCCGCGGGGCTGAAGCTTTCTTT
>NA|once|14|TRBV7-6|TRBJ2-3
CASRPSYRTDTQYF
TGTGCCAGCAGACCGTCGTATCGGACAGATACGCAGTATTTT
>NA|NA|14|TRBV11-2|TRBJ2-5
CASSSGQLQETQYF
TGTGCCAGCAGCTCCGGACAGTTGCAAGAGACCCAGTACTTC
>TRBD1|NA|13|TRBV5-1|TRBJ2-7
CASSLTGGHEQYF
TGCGCCAGCAGCTTAACAGGGGGGCACGAGCAGTACTTC
>TRBD1|NA|14|TRBV24-1|TRBJ2-3
CATSGTGRTDTQYF
TGTGCCACCAGTGGGACAGGTAGGACAGATACGCAGTATTTT
>NA|NA|14|TRBV10-3|TRBJ2-1
CAISVRQTTNEQFF
TGTGCCATCAGTGTACGGCAGACTACCAATGAGCAGTTCTTC
>NA|NA|11|TRBV3-1/TRBV3-2|TRBJ2-2
CASSQSGELFF
TGTGCCAGCAGCCAATCCGGGGAGCTGTTTTTT
>NA|NA|14|TRBV7-3|TRBJ1-1
CASSLTLSNTEAFF
TGTGCCAGCAGCTTAACTCTTTCGAACACTGAAGCTTTCTTT
>TRBD1|NA|14|TRBV29-1|TRBJ2-7
CSARGGAGPYEQYF
TGCAGCGCCCGAGGGGGCGCAGGGCCCTACGAGCAGTACTTC
>NA|NA|17|TRBV7-9|TRBJ2-6
CASSPVTGGTGANVLTF
TGTGCCAGCAGCCCCGTGACCGGGGGAACTGGGGCCAACGTCCTGACTTTC
>TRBD2|NA|16|TRBV6-5|TRBJ2-7
CASSYRLAGVSYEQYF
TGTGCCAGCAGTTACAGACTAGCGGGGGTTTCCTACGAGCAGTACTTC
>NA|NA|14|TRBV11-1|TRBJ2-5
CASSLAVFVETQYF
TGTGCCAGCAGCTTAGCTGTCTTTGTGGAGACCCAGTACTTC
>NA|NA|13|TRBV9|TRBJ1-1
CASSPRVNTEAFF
TGTGCCAGCAGCCCTAGAGTGAACACTGAAGCTTTCTTT
>NA|NA|14|TRBV15|TRBJ1-1
CATSHHGGYTEAFF
TGTGCCACCAGCCACCACGGGGGGTACACTGAAGCTTTCTTT
>NA|NA|15|TRBV9|TRBJ2-7
CASSPRGVGVDEQYF
TGTGCCAGCAGCCCCCGAGGGGTGGGGGTCGACGAGCAGTACTTC
>NA|few|14|TRBV5-1|TRBJ2-2
CASCPRLNTGELFF
TGCGCCAGCTGTCCACGTTTGAACACCGGGGAGCTGTTTTTT
>NA|NA|14|TRBV9|TRBJ1-1
CASSVVLGETEAFF
TGTGCCAGCAGCGTAGTACTGGGGGAAACTGAAGCTTTCTTT
>NA|NA|15|TRBV28|TRBJ1-3
CASSLQQFSGNTIYF
TGTGCCAGCAGTTTACAGCAATTCTCTGGAAACACCATATATTTT
>NA|NA|14|TRBV21-1|TRBJ2-7
CASSKLRGGNEQYF
TGTGCCAGCAGCAAATTGCGGGGGGGCAACGAGCAGTACTTC
>NA|once|14|TRBV6-5|TRBJ1-6
CASSYGESNSPLHF
TGTGCCAGCAGTTATGGGGAGAGCAATTCACCCCTCCACTTT
>TRBD1|NA|15|TRBV6-5|TRBJ2-3
CAARKGQGAGDTQYF
TGTGCCGCAAGAAAAGGACAGGGGGCCGGAGATACGCAGTATTTT
>NA|NA|14|TRBV2|TRBJ2-3
CAITEGPGTDTQYF
TGTGCCATCACCGAAGGTCCGGGCACAGATACGCAGTATTTT
>NA|NA|14|TRBV28|TRBJ1-3
CASTSGAPGNTIYF
TGTGCCAGCACCAGCGGAGCCCCCGGAAACACCATATATTTT
>TRBD1|NA|15|TRBV19|TRBJ2-7
CASSPRPGTGGEQYF
TGTGCCAGTAGTCCCCGTCCCGGGACAGGGGGGGAGCAGTACTTC
>TRBD2|once|15|TRBV11-3|TRBJ2-3
CASSKLAGYTDTQYF
TGTGCCAGCAGCAAACTAGCGGGGTACACAGATACGCAGTATTTT
>NA|NA|19|TRBV5-1|TRBJ1-2
CASSLIQTALQLPNYGYTF
TGCGCCAGCAGCTTGATTCAGACAGCTCTCCAACTACCTAACTATGGCTACACCTTC
>TRBD2|NA|14|TRBV7-3|TRBJ2-1
CASSSGLAGGKQFF
TGTGCCAGCAGCTCGGGACTAGCGGGGGGCAAGCAGTTCTTC